The clone carrying this T cell receptor (beta chain) was detected ten times or more. Its antigen is still unknown. This sample is drawn from a study of regulatory T cells in long-lasting Graves disease. CDR1 and CDR2 from the germline V gene are MDHEN and SYDVKM. The CDR3 covers 11 residues. V lost 5 bases and J 9 bases, leaving 11 bases between the germline ends. The time point was: newly diagnosed GD, antithyroid drugs for less than 3 months. TCR sequences were obtained from RNA taken from PBMCs. Approximately 9.6 milliliters of peripheral blood were drawn into EDTA tubes. Through Arm-PCR of CDR3 regions and iRepertoire HTBI primers, TCR beta libraries were built. In the authors' workflow: Identification across samples found about 65 TRBV and some 13 TRBJ segments. TCRdb analysed the multiplex PCR reads with MiXCR anew, one entry per CDR3 protein. The V and J calls and clone size are TCRdb's, not the authors'. The sample consists of approximately 310,000 distinct CDR3 sequences, 15% to 20% of them appearing once.

Overall study findings and caveats: Study of thyroid tissue was not done, with only peripheral blood studied.

The sequences come from peripheral blood mononuclear cells (PBMCs), collected at new diagnosis, from a patient treated with antithyroid drugs. The genes are TRBV28 and TRBJ2-7; no definite D call. The receptor's source is a female donor with Graves disease. CDR3 in DNA: TGTGCCAGCAGTAGTGGTCCGATGCAGTACTTC. It is translated as CASSSGPMQYF.